This T cell receptor beta chain was observed in a study of cytomegalovirus exposure and HLA in healthy donors. Primers included in the PCR were 60 Vbeta and 13 Jbeta primers. Sequenced by immunoSEQ multiplex PCR; TCRdb stores in-frame clones only, minus some. The sample consists of some 120,000 clones, approximately 8.6% of them appearing once. Per the germline V gene, CDR1 is GTSNPN and CDR2 is SVGIG (reference sequence). The CDR3 contains 12 residues. V lost 5 bases to trimming and J lost 8 bases, with 15 bases between them. V usage is TRBV30 and J usage is TRBJ1-2, with D maybe TRBD1 (5 bases). Sequenced sample: PBMCs. The TCR originated in a woman in her thirties or forties in good health and CMV-seropositive. The CDR3 DNA reads TGTGCCTGGCCTGGGGGGGTGCGAGGCTACACCTTC. Amino acids: CAWPGGVRGYTF.